The 25 T cell receptor beta chains listed next were all sequenced from one sample in a study of CD8+CD57+ T cells in acquired aplastic anemia. The authors sequenced patients whose flow cytometry had shown CD8+CD57+ cell expansion. Genomic DNA served as template for TCR beta VDJ and CDR3 profiling. MiXCR, applied by TCRdb to the reads, yields one record per CDR3 protein. The sample lists 400,000 to 600,000 distinct CDR3 sequences, more than 25% seen once, with roughly 0.8% in the top ten. The sample taken for sequencing was sorted CD4+, CD8+, or CD8+CD57+ T cells (not recorded which) from PBMCs. The receptor source for this set is a human donor with aplastic anemia.

V usage is TRBV10-1 and J usage is TRBJ2-7; 9 bases align to TRBD1. Trimming removed 4 bases from V and 6 bases from J; junction bases left unmatched: 7. The CDR3 contains 14 residues. CDR1 and CDR2 from the germline V gene are WNHNN and SYGVQD (reference sequence). The CDR3 sequence is CASSGDRVSAEQYF. The CDR3 coding sequence is TGCGCCAGCAGTGGGGACAGGGTATCAGCCGAGCAGTACTTC.

This clonotype was counted many times. J is TRBJ1-1 and V is TRBV25-1; 7 bases align to TRBD1. This CDR3 spans 16 amino acids. Per the germline V gene, CDR1 is MGHDK and CDR2 is SYGVNS. Trimming took 6 bases from V and 4 from J; bases not matched to a gene: 14. Here the CDR3 reads CASSAPRGQGGTEAFF. The CDR3 DNA sequence: TGTGCCAGCAGCGCTCCACGGGGTCAGGGGGGCACTGAAGCTTTCTTT.

Ten or more counts support this clonotype. This chain uses TRBV2 with TRBJ2-7, with TRBD1 matching over 9 bases. V shed 5 bases and J 5 bases; nucleotides not matched to a gene: 7. CDR3 size: 14 residues. The V gene's germline CDR1 is SNHLY and CDR2 FYNNEI. The CDR3 region has the DNA TGTGCCAGCAGTATACAGGGGGCTGGCGACGAGCAGTACTTC. Its translation: CASSIQGAGDEQYF.

There are a few counts of this clonotype. The V call is TRBV2, the J call TRBJ1-6; D might be TRBD1 (6 bases). Trimming removed 1 base from V and 10 bases from J, with 11 bases in between. The CDR3 is 14 amino acids. Germline V gene sequence: CDR1 SNHLY, CDR2 FYNNEI. The CDR3 is CASSEVAGGSPLHF. CDR3 sequence (DNA): TGTGCCAGCAGTGAAGTGGCTGGGGGCTCACCCCTCCACTTT. Complete variable domain (other parts from reference TRBV2 and TRBJ1-6): EPEVTQTPSHQVTQMGQEVILRCVPISNHLYFYWYRQILGQKVEFLVSFYNNEISEKSEIFDDQFSVERPDGSNFTLKIRSTKLEDSAMYFCASSEVAGGSPLHFGNGTRLTVT.

In nucleotides, the CDR3 is TGTGCCAGCAGCTTAGTTGTAGCGGGAGGGGAAACCCAGTACTTC. Protein product: CASSLVVAGGETQYF. The chain couples TRBV7-2 to TRBJ2-5; 11 positions match TRBD2. The CDR3 has 15 residues. The germline V gene encodes CDR1 SGHTA and CDR2 FQGNSA. V lost 1 base to trimming and J lost 8 bases; unmatched junction nucleotides: 6.

This clonotype was detected only a few times. The junction departs from germline at one end; a sequencing error may be responsible. The chain combines TRBV12-3 or TRBV12-4 with TRBJ1-5, with 7 bases matching TRBD1. The CDR3 contains 11 residues. CDR3 residues: CASSLGGNRNF. The DNA for the CDR3 is TGTGCCAGCAGTCTAGGGGGCAACCGGAATTTT.

J is TRBJ2-7 and V is TRBV19; a possible D gene is TRBD1 (6 bases). Trimming removed 6 bases from V and 5 bases from J, with 32 bases in between. The CDR3 contains 19 residues. Germline V gene data show CDR1 as LNHDA and CDR2 as SQIVND (reference sequence). The CDR3 coding sequence is TGTGCCAGTAGCAACTGGCAGCAGGGGTTCGATTGGTGGTCCGACGAGCAGTACTTC. It translates to CASSNWQQGFDWWSDEQYF.

On this clonotype itself: An end of the junction differs from the germline gene, which may be a read error. This sequence joins TRBV5-8 and TRBJ2-7; D is perhaps TRBD1 (5 bases). The CDR3 sequence is 14 residues long. Germline CDR1 reads SGHTS; CDR2 reads YDEGEE. This chain's CDR3 is CASGLAAGNYEQYF. The CDR3 nucleotides are TGTGCCAGCGGCTTGGCGGCAGGGAACTACGAGCAGTACTTC.

This clonotype was seen ten or more times. The V call is TRBV10-3, the J call TRBJ1-1; D not certain. The CDR3 length is 11 residues. Germline V gives CDR1 ENHRY, CDR2 SYGVKD. V was trimmed by 10 bases and J by 3 bases, leaving 9 bases between them. CDR3 loop: CATVRDTEAFF. The CDR3 coding sequence is TGTGCCACCGTGAGGGACACTGAAGCTTTCTTT.

This clonotype was detected a few times. The chain joins TRBV12-5 to TRBJ1-5; possibly TRBD1 for D (5 bases). Per germline, CDR1 LGHNT and CDR2 FRNRAP. The CDR3 spans 17 residues. The V gene lost 0 bases and the J gene lost 3 bases, with 15 bases spanning the gap. The CDR3 DNA follows: TGTGCTAGTGGTTTGGTACAGGCGTTCCGGGACAATCAGCCCCAGCATTTT. Amino acid sequence: CASGLVQAFRDNQPQHF.

This clonotype was observed many times. Here the CDR3 reads CASSYLLSNREKLFF. CDR3 DNA: TGCGCCAGCAGTTATCTTCTGTCCAACAGGGAAAAACTGTTTTTT. J is TRBJ1-4 and V is TRBV10-2, with a tentative D call TRBD1 (5 bases). The V end lost 5 bases, the J end lost 8 bases, and 18 bases lay between the germline ends. The germline V gene has CDR1 WSHSY and CDR2 SAAADI. The CDR3 contains 15 residues.

V gene TRBV3-1 combines with J gene TRBJ2-3; 8 nucleotides match TRBD2. The V gene's germline CDR1 is LGHDT and CDR2 YNNKEL (reference sequence). The CDR3 runs 16 residues. Trimming at V came to 4 bases and at J to 2 bases, leaving 8 bases not matched to a gene. The CDR3: CASSRTAGVATDTQYF. In DNA, the CDR3 is TGTGCCAGCAGCCGAACAGCGGGAGTCGCCACAGATACGCAGTATTTT.

The rearrangement uses TRBV20-1 and TRBJ1-1; D gene ambiguous. The CDR3 totals 14 residues. Germline V CDR1 and CDR2: DFQATT, SNEGSKA (reference sequence). Trimming removed 3 bases from V and 7 bases from J, with 18 bases in between. Written as DNA, the CDR3 is TGCAGTGCTAGGCAGCCCCAAACCAGTATTGAAGCTTTCTTT. Translation: CSARQPQTSIEAFF.

This clonotype was picked up a small number of times. The rearrangement uses TRBV11-2 and TRBJ2-5, with 12 positions matching TRBD2. The V gene's germline CDR1 is SGHAT and CDR2 FQNNGV. The CDR3 extends over 20 amino acids. Trimming took 1 base from V and 2 from J; bases not matched to a gene: 14. The CDR3 DNA is TGTGCCAGCAGCTTAGTTCAATTCCTAGCGGGGGGGGTGGTTCAAGAGACCCAGTACTTC. It translates to CASSLVQFLAGGVVQETQYF.

This clonotype was detected many times. This chain joins TRBV6-1 and TRBJ1-6, with TRBD1 matching over 7 bases. J was trimmed by 10 bases and V by 5 bases; bases with no gene match: 8. CDR3 length: 14 amino acids. The germline CDR1 and CDR2 sequences are MNHNS and SASEGT. The CDR3 reads CASSTRQGHSPLHF. The CDR3 DNA follows: TGTGCCAGCAGTACCCGACAGGGTCACTCACCCCTCCACTTT.

The CDR3 sequence is CASRRVGSGGTYEQYF. The CDR3 bases are TGTGCCAGCCGCCGAGTTGGGAGCGGGGGAACCTACGAGCAGTACTTC. This rearrangement joins TRBV2 to TRBJ2-7; 8 bases align to TRBD2. The V and J ends lost 8 bases and 2 bases, in that order; junction bases with no gene match: 14. This CDR3 spans 16 amino acids. The germline V gene has CDR1 SNHLY and CDR2 FYNNEI.

Of note for this clonotype: This clone may be a read error of a much larger clone one base away. The chain links TRBV7-9 to TRBJ2-3, with D uncertain. With 6 bases removed from V and 4 bases from J, the gap between germline ends came to 2 bases. The CDR3 spans 10 residues. Germline V gene lookup returns CDR1 SEHNR and CDR2 FQNEAQ (reference sequence). CDR3 sequence: CASRADTQYF. The CDR3 nucleotides are TGTGCCAGCAGGGCAGATACGCAGTATTTT.

The sample holds a few counts of this clonotype. This chain links TRBV5-5 with TRBJ1-2, with D perhaps TRBD1 (6 bases). Germline V gene data show CDR1 as SGHKS and CDR2 as YYEKEE (reference sequence). This CDR3 region has 14 residues. Trimming left V 3 bases short and J 6 bases short, with 15 bases between. This chain's CDR3 is CASSYADSRDGYTF. The CDR3 DNA sequence: TGTGCCAGCAGCTACGCGGACAGTCGAGATGGCTACACCTTC.

At least ten counts were recorded for this clonotype. The chain has TRBV19 and TRBJ2-1; D is undetermined. This CDR3 spans 11 amino acids. V was trimmed by 3 bases and J by 10 bases, leaving 7 bases between them. Germline CDR1 LNHDA, CDR2 SQIVND (reference sequence). CDR3 sequence: CASSIMGEQFF. The CDR3 nucleotides are TGTGCCAGTAGTATCATGGGGGAGCAGTTCTTC.

The J gene is TRBJ2-7, the V gene TRBV2; 13 nucleotides match TRBD2. The length of the CDR3 is 15 residues. After removal of 6 bases from V and 7 bases from J, the junction contained 9 bases not matched to a gene. CDR1 and CDR2 (germline): SNHLY, FYNNEI. In DNA form, the CDR3 reads TGTGCCAGCAGGACCGGACTAGCGGGAGCGGGGGAGCAGTACTTC. Its translation is CASRTGLAGAGEQYF.

This chain uses TRBV7-6 with TRBJ1-6; D not resolved. Trimming pared 6 bases from V and 2 bases from J, leaving 17 bases between. The CDR3 contains 17 residues. Germline V gene data show CDR1 as SGHVS and CDR2 as FNYEAQ. CDR3 residues: CASSGAIGLTYNSPLHF. CDR3 coding DNA: TGTGCCAGCAGTGGAGCTATAGGTCTCACCTATAATTCACCCCTCCACTTT.

This clonotype has a handful of counts. The chain links TRBV6-6 to TRBJ1-3; 7 nucleotides line up with TRBD1. From germline, CDR1 is MNHNY and CDR2 SVGAGI (reference sequence). The CDR3 sequence is 16 residues long. V lost 1 base to trimming and J lost 4 bases; unmatched junction nucleotides: 7. The DNA of the CDR3 is TGTGCCAGCAGTTACTTAACAGGGGCTGCGGGAAACACCATATATTTT. Its protein product is CASSYLTGAAGNTIYF.

In its sample, this clonotype was seen many times. CDR3 sequence (DNA): TGTGCCAGCAGCCTTCTACAGGGGGCTGAAGCTTTCTTT. It translates to CASSLLQGAEAFF. The V call is TRBV7-9, the J call TRBJ1-1; TRBD1 matches 8 bases. CDR1 is SEHNR and CDR2 is FQNEAQ in the germline V gene (reference sequence). The CDR3 consists of 13 residues. Trimming at V came to 5 bases and at J to 6 bases, leaving 5 bases not matched to a gene.

The genes are TRBV7-2 and TRBJ2-1; D ambiguous. Trimming took 5 bases from V and 12 from J, leaving 11 bases between them. The germline gives CDR1 SGHTA, CDR2 FQGNSA. CDR3 length: 11 residues. This CDR3 reads CASSTWSAQFF. The CDR3 bases are TGTGCCAGCAGCACCTGGTCAGCGCAGTTCTTC.

The chain recombines TRBV5-1 with TRBJ1-2, with 9 bases fitting TRBD1. J gave up 8 bases and V 5 bases, and 13 bases lay outside the gene matches. The CDR3 runs to 15 residues. The germline gives CDR1 SGHRS, CDR2 YFSETQ. CDR3 nucleotides: TGCGCCAGCAGGGTGGAACAGGGGGCGCATCGAGGCTACACCTTC. Encoded protein: CASRVEQGAHRGYTF. The full variable domain, with the rest looked up from reference TRBV5-1 and TRBJ1-2, is KAGVTQTPRYLIKTRGQQVTLSCSPISGHRSVSWYQQTPGQGLQFLFEYFSETQRNKGNFPGRFSGRQFSNSRSEMNVSTLELGDSALYLCASRVEQGAHRGYTFGSGTRLTVV.